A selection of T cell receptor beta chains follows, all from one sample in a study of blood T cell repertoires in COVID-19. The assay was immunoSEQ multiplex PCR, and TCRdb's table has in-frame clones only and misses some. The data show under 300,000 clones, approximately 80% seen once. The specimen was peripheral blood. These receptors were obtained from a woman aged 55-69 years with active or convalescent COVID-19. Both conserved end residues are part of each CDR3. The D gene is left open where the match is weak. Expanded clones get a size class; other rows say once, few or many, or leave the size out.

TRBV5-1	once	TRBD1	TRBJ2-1	TGCGCCAGCGGGGCCCGGGACAGCGTTCTAGGGCAGTTCTTC	CASGARDSVLGQFF
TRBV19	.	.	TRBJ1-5	TGTGCCAGTAGCTCCCGGACGGCAGCGGGTCAGCCCCAGCATTTT	CASSSRTAAGQPQHF
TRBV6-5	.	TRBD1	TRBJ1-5	TGTGCCAGCAGTTACGCGGGACAGGGGAAACCCCAGCATTTT	CASSYAGQGKPQHF
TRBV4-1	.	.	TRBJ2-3	TGCGCCAGCAGGCGGACTAGCACAGATACGCAGTATTTT	CASRRTSTDTQYF
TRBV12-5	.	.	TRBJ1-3	TGTGCTAGTGGCCTACCCTCAGGGGTGGTAAACACCATATATTTT	CASGLPSGVVNTIYF
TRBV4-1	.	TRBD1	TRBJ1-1	TGCGCCAGCAGCCAAGAAGGGACAGGGGCTTTCTTT	CASSQEGTGAFF
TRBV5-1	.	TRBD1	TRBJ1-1	TGCGCCAGCAGCCCCCGGACAGGGAGTACTGAAGCTTTCTTT	CASSPRTGSTEAFF
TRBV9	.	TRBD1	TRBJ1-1	TGTGCCAGCAGCGTCGGTATTCCGGGACAGGGGACTAGGAACATGAACACTGAAGCTTTCTTT	CASSVGIPGQGTRNMNTEAFF
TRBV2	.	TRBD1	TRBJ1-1	TGTGCCAGCAGATCGGACAGGGGTAACACTGAAGCTTTCTTT	CASRSDRGNTEAFF
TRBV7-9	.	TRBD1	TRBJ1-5	TGTGCCAGCAGCTTAGCGACAGGGGGTCAGCCCCAGCATTTT	CASSLATGGQPQHF
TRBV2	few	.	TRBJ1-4	TGTGCCAGCAGTGAACAGGGACTTAATGAAAAACTGTTTTTT	CASSEQGLNEKLFF
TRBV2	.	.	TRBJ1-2	TGTGCCAGCACCAGGACGGGAAACTATGGCTACACCTTC	CASTRTGNYGYTF
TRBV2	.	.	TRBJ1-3	TGTGCCAGCAAGGGGGCTGGAAACACCATATATTTT	CASKGAGNTIYF
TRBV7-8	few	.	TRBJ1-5	TGTGCCAGCAGCTTAGGAGGTCCCCTCAATCAGCCCCAGCATTTT	CASSLGGPLNQPQHF
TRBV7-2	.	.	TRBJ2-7	TGTGCCAGCAGCCCAGACAGGTCTAGCTCCTACGAGCAGTACTTC	CASSPDRSSSYEQYF
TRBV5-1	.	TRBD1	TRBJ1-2	TGCGCCAGCAGCTTATCGGACAGGGTCTATGGCTACACCTTC	CASSLSDRVYGYTF
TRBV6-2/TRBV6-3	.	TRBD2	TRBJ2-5	TGTGCCAGCAGTACCGCCCCGGGAGGCCGGCAAGAGACCCAGTACTTC	CASSTAPGGRQETQYF
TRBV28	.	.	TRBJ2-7	TGTGCCAGCAGTTCTATCCAAGGGGTTTACGAGCAGTACTTC	CASSSIQGVYEQYF
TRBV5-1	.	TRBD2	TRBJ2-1	TGCGCCAGCAGCTTTGACACTAGCGGGGGGACGGGCCCCTACAATGAGCAGTTCTTC	CASSFDTSGGTGPYNEQFF
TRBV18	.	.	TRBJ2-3	TGTGCCAGCTCACCAATGTGGGCCGCTGCTAGCACAGATACGCAGTATTTT	CASSPMWAAASTDTQYF
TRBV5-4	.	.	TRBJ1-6	TGTGCCAGCAGCTCCGTCGACAGGCTCAATTCACCCCTCCACTTT	CASSSVDRLNSPLHF
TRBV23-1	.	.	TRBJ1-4	TGCGCCAGCAGTCAATCTACGGACGGACTAGGGAAGCAAACTAATGAAAAACTGTTTTTT	CASSQSTDGLGKQTNEKLFF
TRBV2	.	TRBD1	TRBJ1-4	TGTGCCAGCAGCGGGCAGGGGGCTAGCGGTGAAAAACTGTTTTTT	CASSGQGASGEKLFF
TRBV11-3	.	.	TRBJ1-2	TGTGCCAGCAGCTTAGGCAGGGGTCACTATGGCTACACCTTC	CASSLGRGHYGYTF
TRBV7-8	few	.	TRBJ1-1	TGTGCCAGCAGCTTAGCGCACAGGTTGGGGACTGAAGCTTTCTTT	CASSLAHRLGTEAFF
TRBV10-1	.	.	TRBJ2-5	TGCGCCAGTCCACCAGGACCCAGGGGTACCCAAGAGACCCAGTACTTC	CASPPGPRGTQETQYF
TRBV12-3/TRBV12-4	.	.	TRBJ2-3	TGTGCCTGGGCCCGTGGCACAGATACGCAGTATTTT	CAWARGTDTQYF
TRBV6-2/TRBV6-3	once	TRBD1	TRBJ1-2	TGTGCCAGCAGTTACTACGGGACAGGAGAAGGGGAGAATGGCTACACCTTC	CASSYYGTGEGENGYTF
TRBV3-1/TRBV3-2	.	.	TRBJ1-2	TGTGCCAGCAGCCCTAAAGGGAGGGATAACTATGGCTACACCTTC	CASSPKGRDNYGYTF
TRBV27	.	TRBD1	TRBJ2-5	TGTGCCAGCAGTTTAGGGGGACAGTCAACCCAGTACTTC	CASSLGGQSTQYF
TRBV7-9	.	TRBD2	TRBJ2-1	TGTGCCAGCAGCTTAGGCGGGTTACGGCGGGGGGGAGACAATGAGCAGTTCTTC	CASSLGGLRRGGDNEQFF
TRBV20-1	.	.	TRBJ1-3	TGCAGTGCTAGAGACGGGAACACCATATATTTT	CSARDGNTIYF
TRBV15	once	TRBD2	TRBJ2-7	TGTGCCACCAGCTCCGAGCGGGGGGGGATCTACGAGCAGTACTTC	CATSSERGGIYEQYF
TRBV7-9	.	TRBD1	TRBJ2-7	TGTGCCAGCAGCATAGCGGGACAGGGGACCTACGAGCAGTACTTC	CASSIAGQGTYEQYF
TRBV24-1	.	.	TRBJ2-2	TGTGCCACCAGTGAATATGGGGAGCTGTTTTTT	CATSEYGELFF
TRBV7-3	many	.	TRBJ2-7	TGTGCCAGCAGCCCTCATGCAGTTGCCTACGAGCAGTACTTC	CASSPHAVAYEQYF
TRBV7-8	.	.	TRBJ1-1	TGTGCCAGCAGCTTGTCGACGCGGGGGTGGGCTTTCTTT	CASSLSTRGWAFF
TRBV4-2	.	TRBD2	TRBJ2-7	TGTGCCAGCAGCCAAGCGACTAGCGGTCCCTACGAGCAGTACTTC	CASSQATSGPYEQYF